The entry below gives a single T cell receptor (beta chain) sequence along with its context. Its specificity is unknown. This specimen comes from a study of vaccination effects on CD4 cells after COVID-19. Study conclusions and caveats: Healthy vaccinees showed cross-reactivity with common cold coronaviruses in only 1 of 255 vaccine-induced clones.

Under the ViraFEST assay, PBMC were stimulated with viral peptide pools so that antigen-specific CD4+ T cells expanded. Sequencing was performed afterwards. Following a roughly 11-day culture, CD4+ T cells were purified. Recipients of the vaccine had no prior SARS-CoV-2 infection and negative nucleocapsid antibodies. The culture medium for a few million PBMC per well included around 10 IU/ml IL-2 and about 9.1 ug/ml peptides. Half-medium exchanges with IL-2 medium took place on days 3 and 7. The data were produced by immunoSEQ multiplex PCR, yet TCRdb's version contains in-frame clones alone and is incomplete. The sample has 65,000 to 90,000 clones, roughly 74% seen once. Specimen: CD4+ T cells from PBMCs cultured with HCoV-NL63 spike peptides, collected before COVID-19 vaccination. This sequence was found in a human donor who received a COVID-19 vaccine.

The CDR3 sequence: CASSPPYRTNEQFF. The CDR3 DNA reads as TGTGCCAGCTCACCACCGTACAGGACGAATGAGCAGTTCTTC. J is TRBJ2-1 and V is TRBV18, with a weak D call TRBD1 (5 bases). Deletions cut 0 bases from V and 7 bases from J, with 10 bases between. Germline V gene lookup returns CDR1 KGHSH and CDR2 LQKENI. This CDR3 is 14 amino acids long.